This is a list of T cell receptor beta chains from one sample in a study of shared clonotypes between healthy human individuals. Some clones are missing from TCRdb's copy, which holds only in-frame ones; the method was immunoSEQ multiplex PCR. The sample holds some 630,000 clones, roughly 96% seen once. Sequencing was carried out using naive CD8+ T cells sorted from blood. These receptor sequences come from a woman aged 30 to 39 in good health. The CDR3 runs from the conserved cysteine through the conserved F or W.

J: TRBJ1-5; V: TRBV6-1; CDR3: CASSEGEWGNQPQHF
J: TRBJ1-2; V: TRBV25-1; CDR3: CASSLTGDYGYTF
J: TRBJ2-7; V: TRBV6-5; CDR3: CASSYGPYEQYF
J: TRBJ1-1; V: TRBV5-1; CDR3: CASRHGDRENTEAFF
J: TRBJ2-1; V: TRBV10-1; CDR3: CASSEGLQEQFF
J: TRBJ2-5; V: TRBV15; CDR3: CATSRVILRTVEETQYF
J: TRBJ2-7; V: TRBV7-2; CDR3: CASSSPGTSGSPYEQYF
J: TRBJ2-2; V: TRBV4-1; CDR3: CASSPNTGELFF
J: TRBJ2-7; V: TRBV13; CDR3: CASSFTTGPIKYEQYF
J: TRBJ2-7; V: TRBV5-6; CDR3: CASSLRLAGVSYEQYF
J: TRBJ1-1; V: TRBV13; CDR3: CASSTTASGAFF
J: TRBJ2-7; V: TRBV28; CDR3: CASRSQGNYEQYF
J: TRBJ1-5; V: TRBV6-1; CDR3: CASSESSYSLSNQPQHF
J: TRBJ2-2; V: TRBV5-1; CDR3: CASSLTTSGSPGELFF
J: TRBJ2-5; V: TRBV27; CDR3: CASSITGAQETQYF
J: TRBJ2-7; V: TRBV7-6; CDR3: CASSLESSYEQYF
J: TRBJ1-1; V: TRBV11-2; CDR3: CASSFGQALNTEAFF
J: TRBJ2-7; V: TRBV10-3; CDR3: CAISRTPTVEQYF
J: TRBJ1-6; V: TRBV28; CDR3: CASTVEGWNSPLHF
J: TRBJ2-7; V: TRBV4-1; CDR3: CASSQDWETYEQYF
J: TRBJ2-1; V: TRBV9; CDR3: CASSGASGRADEQFF
J: TRBJ1-2; V: TRBV28; CDR3: CASSPQTGTVYGYTF
J: TRBJ1-4; V: TRBV6-6; CDR3: CASSYNGVEKLFF
J: TRBJ1-2; V: TRBV13; CDR3: CASSTNRLANYGYTF
J: NA; V: TRBV28; CDR3: CASSPDRNPYEQYF
J: TRBJ2-7; V: TRBV2; CDR3: CASRESAGFSYEQYF
J: TRBJ2-7; V: TRBV5-5; CDR3: CASSLDRGPPYEQYF
J: TRBJ2-7; V: TRBV5-4; CDR3: CASSTDDSYEQYF
J: TRBJ1-1; V: TRBV5-1; CDR3: CASSNNRELHTEAFF
J: TRBJ2-1; V: TRBV14; CDR3: CASSQGSGYNEQFF
J: TRBJ2-7; V: TRBV27; CDR3: CASSLPGSYEQYF
J: TRBJ2-1; V: TRBV27; CDR3: CASRVDSTGSNEQFF
J: TRBJ1-2; V: TRBV28; CDR3: CASRDTGDLYGYTF
J: TRBJ2-7; V: TRBV28; CDR3: CASSDPYEQYF